This T cell receptor (beta chain) was sequenced in a study of breast tumors, draining lymph nodes, adjacent tissues. Study findings and constraints: Compared with lymph nodes, tumors were less diverse; compared with nontumor tissue, more. The data were judged consistent with most tumor T cells coming from lymph node and expanding in tumor.

The lymph nodes were axillary draining lymph nodes from breast cancer patients. One entry per CDR3 protein, called by TCRdb with MiXCR from the multiplex PCR reads. The repertoire consists of more than 80,000 distinct CDR3 sequences, with about 30% occurring once and the leading ten covering approximately 6%. This clonotype was detected ten times or more. What it recognizes is unknown. Per germline, CDR1 LGHDT and CDR2 YNNKEL (reference sequence). Trimming cost V 4 bases and J 7 bases, with 11 bases left between them. The CDR3 has 13 residues. The chain is built from TRBV3-1 and TRBJ2-1; D is undetermined. The material sequenced was axillary lymph node tissue. The receptor's source is a female donor with breast cancer. Some clones in this sample may be carry-over from other donors' samples. CDR3 residues: CASSPTSANEQFF. CDR3 nucleotide sequence: TGTGCCAGCAGCCCAACGTCAGCAAATGAGCAGTTCTTC.